A single sample gave rise to the 31 T cell receptor beta chains below, sequenced in a study of response to subunit inactivated influenza vaccine. TCRdb passed the RT-PCR reads through MiXCR, listing each CDR3 protein once. Of about 540,000 distinct CDR3 sequences in the sample, approximately 20% were seen once. The same data also went into a second study, on T cells expressing NK-cell markers. That report adds: As the method of synthesis, 5'RACE template switching with UMIs yielded TCR beta cDNA.

The sequencing here drew on CD4+ T cells sorted from PBMCs, taken roughly 12 days after vaccination. The receptors stem from a man aged 50 to 60 who received an inactivated influenza vaccine.

The chain links TRBV5-1 to TRBJ1-3; possible D gene TRBD1, 5 bases. Germline CDR1 SGHRS, CDR2 YFSETQ. V lost 10 bases to trimming and J lost 0 bases, with 17 bases between them. This CDR3 is built from 15 residues. The CDR3 region has the DNA TGCGCCCCCGGGGCGGACATCCGCTCTGGAAACACCATATATTTT. The encoded protein is CAPGADIRSGNTIYF.

The sample holds a few counts of this clonotype. The chain links TRBV7-3 to TRBJ1-1; D ambiguous. The V and J ends lost 2 bases and 0 bases respectively, with 7 bases between them. Looked up from germline, CDR1 is SGHTA and CDR2 is FQGTGA. The CDR3 is 14 amino acids. CDR3 loop: CASSLRGVNTEAFF. CDR3 bases: TGTGCCAGCAGCTTACGGGGAGTGAACACTGAAGCTTTCTTT.

This clonotype was counted only a few times. The V gene is TRBV18, the J gene TRBJ2-3; 9 nucleotides align to TRBD1. Germline CDR1 KGHSH, CDR2 LQKENI. The junction had 12 bases not matched to a gene; V was cut back by 2 bases and J by 6 bases. This CDR3 contains 17 residues. For the CDR3, the DNA is TGTGCCAGCTCACCAAGTTTAGGACAGGGGAATATGGATACGCAGTATTTT. Translation: CASSPSLGQGNMDTQYF.

The rearrangement joins TRBV5-1 to TRBJ2-1; D unclear. Germline-derived CDR1 and CDR2 are SGHRS and YFSETQ. The CDR3 has 13 residues. The ends were cut back, 0 bases at V and 5 bases at J, with 6 bases in the middle. CDR3: CASSLDGHNEQFF. CDR3 DNA sequence: TGCGCCAGCAGCTTGGACGGGCACAATGAGCAGTTCTTC.

The chain couples TRBV7-2 to TRBJ2-3; 7 bases are shared with TRBD2. CDR1 and CDR2 (germline): SGHTA, FQGNSA. The CDR3 covers 15 residues. V lost 5 bases, J lost 4 bases, and 9 bases stayed unmatched. In DNA, the CDR3 is TGTGCCAGCAGCCGGACTAGGGGAGGCCCAGATACGCAGTATTTT. Amino acid sequence: CASSRTRGGPDTQYF. Combining the CDR3 with reference TRBV7-2 and TRBJ2-3 gives the whole variable domain GAGVSQSPSNKVTEKGKDVELRCDPISGHTALYWYRQSLGQGLEFLIYFQGNSAPDKSGLPSDRFSAERTGGSVSTLTIQRTQQEDSAVYLCASSRTRGGPDTQYFGPGTRLTVL.

The chain uses TRBV7-2 and TRBJ2-5; 8 bases agree with TRBD2. This CDR3 has 16 residues. Germline V CDR1 and CDR2: SGHTA, FQGNSA. Trimming removed 4 bases from V and 4 bases from J; junction bases left unmatched: 11. The CDR3 region has the DNA TGTGCCAGCAGCTCCCCGGGACTAGGGGGTCGAGAGACCCAGTACTTC. It yields the protein CASSSPGLGGRETQYF.

This clonotype was observed a handful of times. The rearrangement links TRBV7-2 to TRBJ1-2; 7 bases agree with TRBD1. V gave up 5 bases and J gave up 0 bases; unmatched junction bases: 6. CDR3 size: 15 residues. Per the germline V gene, CDR1 is SGHTA and CDR2 is FQGNSA. CDR3 loop: CASSAPDRPNYGYTF. The CDR3 DNA sequence: TGTGCCAGCAGCGCCCCGGACAGGCCTAACTATGGCTACACCTTC.

The chain employs TRBV6-2 or TRBV6-3 and TRBJ2-1; 11 bases match TRBD1. There are 16 residues in the CDR3. Germline CDR1 is MNHEY and CDR2 is SVGEGT. V lost 0 bases, J lost 7 bases, and 5 bases stayed unmatched. This CDR3 is CASSYSTDRGLNEQFF. The CDR3, as DNA: TGTGCCAGCAGTTACTCGACGGACAGGGGGCTGAATGAGCAGTTCTTC.

V is TRBV15 and J is TRBJ1-5; D is unclear. V lost 6 bases, J lost 9 bases, and 12 bases lay in between. CDR1 and CDR2 (germline): LNHNV, YYDKDF (reference sequence). This CDR3 is 12 amino acids long. The CDR3 nucleotides are TGTGCCACCAGTTTGGTTTTAGGGCCCCAGCATTTT. Protein: CATSLVLGPQHF.

The chain recombines TRBV27 with TRBJ2-7, with TRBD1 matching over 8 bases. The V gene end was trimmed by 4 bases and the J gene end by 0 bases; junction bases not matched to a gene: 8. There are 16 residues in the CDR3. Per the germline V gene, CDR1 is MNHEY and CDR2 is SMNVEV (reference sequence). The CDR3 loop is CASSSDRTGSSYEQYF. The CDR3 DNA sequence: TGTGCCAGCAGTTCCGACCGGACAGGGAGCTCCTACGAGCAGTACTTC.

The J gene is TRBJ1-6, the V gene TRBV28, with TRBD1 matching over 8 bases. The ends lost 6 bases at V and 5 bases at J; junction bases unmatched: 9. Germline CDR1 is MDHEN and CDR2 is SYDVKM. This CDR3 has 16 amino acids. CDR3 amino acids: CASRRQGRPNNSPLHF. The CDR3 DNA sequence: TGTGCCAGCAGAAGACAGGGGCGCCCTAATAATTCACCCCTCCACTTT.

The V gene is TRBV7-8, the J gene TRBJ2-3; no clear D. Trimming pared 1 base from V and 4 bases from J, leaving 9 bases between. Per germline, CDR1 SGHVS and CDR2 FQNEAQ. The CDR3 contains 14 residues. DNA of the CDR3: TGTGCCAGCAGCTTAGTGGGTCGGGCAGATACGCAGTATTTT. The encoded protein is CASSLVGRADTQYF.

Only a few counts were recorded for this clonotype. The rearrangement joins TRBV28 to TRBJ1-2; 7 nucleotides line up with TRBD1. Trimming removed 6 bases from V and 2 bases from J; junction bases left unmatched: 9. The CDR3 runs to 15 residues. Germline lookup yields CDR1 MDHEN and CDR2 SYDVKM. The CDR3 region is CASSGGGRVNYGYTF. The DNA for the CDR3 is TGTGCCAGCAGCGGAGGGGGCAGGGTGAACTATGGCTACACCTTC.

A single count supports this clonotype. Written as DNA, the CDR3 is TGTGCCAGCACCACGGACAGAGCCTCTGGGGCCAACGTCCTGACTTTC. It specifies CASTTDRASGANVLTF. The V gene is TRBV7-2, the J gene TRBJ2-6, with D perhaps TRBD1 (6 bases). With 7 bases removed from V and 0 bases from J, the gap between germline ends came to 13 bases. Germline V gene sequence: CDR1 SGHTA, CDR2 FQGNSA. This CDR3 is 16 amino acids long.

This clonotype was counted ten times or more. V gene TRBV7-9 combines with J gene TRBJ2-1; D gene uncertain. Germline V gives CDR1 SEHNR, CDR2 FQNEAQ (reference sequence). Trimming removed 1 base at V and 10 bases at J, with 5 bases between. The CDR3 consists of 11 residues. CDR3 DNA: TGTGCCAGCAGCTTAGTAGAGGAGCAGTTCTTC. Protein product: CASSLVEEQFF.

This clonotype was found a few times. The V call is TRBV29-1, the J call TRBJ2-3, with TRBD2 identical over 15 bases. This CDR3 region has 12 residues. V was clipped by 7 bases and J by 9 bases; unmatched bases: 2. The germline CDR1 and CDR2 sequences are SQVTM and ANQGSEA. CDR3 sequence reads: CSGTSGRETQYF. The CDR3 nucleotides read TGCAGCGGGACTAGCGGGAGGGAAACGCAGTATTTT.

This clonotype was detected a few times. J is TRBJ2-5 and V is TRBV2; D assignment may be TRBD1 or TRBD2 (5 bases each). The germline V gene encodes CDR1 SNHLY and CDR2 FYNNEI. V lost 0 bases to trimming and J lost 7 bases, with 12 bases between them. The CDR3 runs to 14 residues. CDR3 DNA sequence: TGTGCCAGCAGTGAAGCAGAGGGGTTGTGGACCCAGTACTTC. Residues: CASSEAEGLWTQYF.

This chain uses TRBV10-3 with TRBJ2-1; D gene uncertain. In germline, CDR1 is ENHRY, CDR2 SYGVKD. The V end was cut by 2 bases, the J end by 2 bases, with 7 bases between. This CDR3 comprises 14 residues. The CDR3 nucleotides are TGTGCCATCAGTGAGGTAGCTGCCTACAATGAGCAGTTCTTC. It translates to CAISEVAAYNEQFF.

The CDR3, as DNA: TGCAGCGCCACAGGTCCCAGGGACACTGAAGCTTTCTTT. Translating gives CSATGPRDTEAFF. The chain links TRBV29-1 to TRBJ1-1; maybe TRBD1 (5 bases). Between the trimmed V and J ends, which lost 7 bases and 3 bases, there was a span of 15 bases. The CDR3 consists of 13 residues. Germline V lookup: CDR1 SQVTM, CDR2 ANQGSEA. The entire variable domain, with the rest obtained from reference TRBV29-1 and TRBJ1-1, is as follows: SAVISQKPSRDICQRGTSLTIQCQVDSQVTMMFWYRQQPGQSLTLIATANQGSEATYESGFVIDKFPISRPNLTFSTLTVSNMSPEDSSIYLCSATGPRDTEAFFGQGTRLTVV.

J is TRBJ2-1 and V is TRBV5-6, with D tentatively TRBD2 (7 bases). The germline V gene encodes CDR1 SGHDT and CDR2 YYEEEE. Trimming left V 1 base short and J 5 bases short, with 22 bases between. This CDR3 contains 18 residues. CDR3 sequence reads: CASSLLVYLRGGDNEQFF. DNA for the CDR3: TGTGCCAGCAGCTTGTTAGTATATCTAAGGGGGGGAGACAATGAGCAGTTCTTC. The full variable domain, completed using reference TRBV5-6 and TRBJ2-1, is DAGVTQSPTHLIKTRGQQVTLRCSPKSGHDTVSWYQQALGQGPQFIFQYYEEEERQRGNFPDRFSGHQFPNYSSELNVNALLLGDSALYLCASSLLVYLRGGDNEQFFGPGTRLTVL.

The chain joins TRBV28 to TRBJ2-4, with D possibly TRBD1 on 5 matching bases. CDR3 length equals 14 residues. Germline values: CDR1 MDHEN, CDR2 SYDVKM. Between the trimmed V and J ends, which lost 3 bases and 7 bases, there was a span of 13 bases. CDR3 nucleotide sequence: TGTGCCAGCAGTTTTAGGCAGGGTGGGAACATTCAGTACTTC. This sequence encodes CASSFRQGGNIQYF.

The V and J genes are TRBV20-1 and TRBJ2-2; weak D call: TRBD1 (7 bases). V was clipped by 1 base and J by 4 bases, with 10 bases between them. Germline V gene lookup returns CDR1 DFQATT and CDR2 SNEGSKA (reference sequence). The CDR3 length is 14 residues. This CDR3 reads CSARGQGGTGELFF. The CDR3 DNA follows: TGCAGTGCTAGAGGACAGGGAGGCACCGGGGAGCTGTTTTTT.

CDR3 region: CASSLGGWGGTYEQYF. The CDR3 coding sequence is TGTGCCAGCAGTTTAGGAGGGTGGGGCGGCACCTACGAGCAGTACTTC. The chain joins TRBV12-3 or TRBV12-4 to TRBJ2-7, with D perhaps given as TRBD1 or TRBD2 (5 bases each). There are 16 residues in the CDR3. The germline V and J ends were trimmed by 1 base and 2 bases, with 15 bases remaining between them.

V gene TRBV12-3 or TRBV12-4 combines with J gene TRBJ2-1; 9 bases are shared with TRBD2. This CDR3 has 14 amino acids. Trimming removed 7 bases from V and 10 bases from J; junction bases left unmatched: 11. CDR3 bases: TGTGCCAGCATCCCAGCGGGGGGCCTAAGAGAGCAGTTCTTC. Its translation: CASIPAGGLREQFF.

The chain employs TRBV5-8 and TRBJ2-2; D uncertain. CDR1 is SGHTS, CDR2 YDEGEE, per germline. The V end lost 3 bases, the J end lost 8 bases, and 11 bases lay between the germline ends. The CDR3 has 13 residues. The chain's CDR3 is CASSWINYGELFF. CDR3 DNA sequence: TGTGCCAGCAGCTGGATTAATTATGGGGAGCTGTTTTTT.

The chain carries TRBV7-9 and TRBJ1-5; 9 nucleotides line up with TRBD1. The V gene end was trimmed by 4 bases and the J gene end by 4 bases; junction bases not matched to a gene: 11. The CDR3 contains 17 residues. Germline CDR1 and CDR2: SEHNR and FQNEAQ (reference sequence). The CDR3: CASSSTQDRGWNQPQHF. The CDR3 nucleotides are TGTGCCAGCAGCTCGACTCAGGACAGGGGATGGAATCAGCCCCAGCATTTT.

This clonotype appeared a few times. Written as DNA, the CDR3 is TGTGCCAGCAGTCCCCCAGTTGGTAACTATGGCTACACCTTC. It specifies CASSPPVGNYGYTF. This chain connects TRBV12-3 or TRBV12-4 to TRBJ1-2; D unresolved. Trimming took 5 bases from V and 1 from J, leaving 11 bases between them. The CDR3 runs 14 residues.

In its sample, this clonotype was seen a few times. The chain links TRBV24-1 to TRBJ2-1; 8 bases match TRBD1. The V gene end was trimmed by 3 bases and the J gene end by 6 bases; junction bases not matched to a gene: 9. Germline loops: CDR1 KGHDR, CDR2 SFDVKD. The length of the CDR3 is 16 residues. The CDR3 nucleotides are TGTGCCACCAGTGATCCTACAGGGGGTCTGGGCAATGAGCAGTTCTTC. It codes for CATSDPTGGLGNEQFF.

This clonotype was picked up one time. The CDR3 coding sequence is TGTGCCAGCAGTTACGCCCGCCCGGGACTAGCGGGACCTCCACACTACGAGCAGTACTTC. Amino acids: CASSYARPGLAGPPHYEQYF. The rearrangement joins TRBV6-2 or TRBV6-3 to TRBJ2-7, with 13 positions matching TRBD2. The CDR3 runs 20 residues. V was pared by 2 bases and J by 3 bases, with 16 bases of the junction left unmatched. Germline CDR1 MNHEY, CDR2 SVGEGT.

This clonotype was recorded a few times. The J gene is TRBJ2-7, the V gene TRBV4-3, with 10 bases fitting TRBD1. Germline CDR1 and CDR2: LGHNA and YSLEER. CDR3 length equals 16 residues. V was clipped by 0 bases and J by 2 bases; unmatched bases: 4. The CDR3 is CASSQDGGQGTYEQYF. The DNA for the CDR3 is TGCGCCAGCAGCCAAGATGGGGGACAGGGGACCTACGAGCAGTACTTC.

The chain carries TRBV12-3 or TRBV12-4 and TRBJ1-2; D uncertain. The CDR3 totals 13 residues. Trimming removed 3 bases at V and 2 bases at J, with 7 bases between. CDR3 in amino acids: CASSLQRNYGYTF. The CDR3 bases are TGTGCCAGCAGTTTGCAAAGGAACTATGGCTACACCTTC.